Below, 8 T cell receptor beta chains from the same sample are listed, as sequenced in a study of shared clonotypes between healthy human individuals. Assay: immunoSEQ multiplex PCR; the TCRdb copy retains only in-frame clones and omits some. The table lists under 2,500,000 clones, 95% of them singletons, with 0.1% to 0.15% in the top ten. The sequencing input was naive CD4+ T cells sorted from blood. The subset here: CD45RA+ positively selected. Source of these receptors: a man in his late teens or twenties in good health.

This clone is a singleton in its sample. The genes are TRBV14 and TRBJ2-1; D ambiguous. Germline-derived CDR1 and CDR2 are SGHDN and FVKESK. The V and J ends lost 3 bases and 6 bases respectively, with 12 bases between them. CDR3 size: 14 residues. The CDR3 loop reads CASSHQSVTNEQFF. CDR3 DNA: TGTGCCAGCAGCCATCAATCAGTTACCAATGAGCAGTTCTTC.

About this clone: Sequence at one end of the junction differs from germline and may be a read error. This chain connects TRBV10-3 to TRBJ1-4, with TRBD1 matching over 7 bases. The V gene's germline CDR1 is ENHRY and CDR2 SYGVKD. The CDR3 runs 15 residues. CDR3 residues: CAISRQGATNEKLFF. The CDR3 nucleotides read TGTGCCATCAGTCGACAGGGAGCAACTAATGAAAAGCTGTTTTTT.

V and J are TRBV10-3 and TRBJ1-4, with D maybe TRBD1 (5 bases). The V end was cut by 0 bases, the J end by 0 bases, with 8 bases between. The CDR3 contains 16 residues. Germline CDR1 and CDR2: ENHRY and SYGVKD. The CDR3 here is CAISESKGTTNEKLFF. In nucleotides, the CDR3 is TGTGCCATCAGTGAGTCCAAGGGGACAACTAATGAAAAACTGTTTTTT.

The chain combines TRBV4-1 with TRBJ2-5; TRBD1 is a possible D gene (5 bases). This CDR3 comprises 14 residues. V was clipped by 3 bases and J by 5 bases, with 13 bases between them. In germline, CDR1 is MGHRA, CDR2 YSYEKL. CDR3 nucleotides: TGCGCCAGCAGCCATTCTTATGGGGCCGAGACCCAGTACTTC. Its protein is CASSHSYGAETQYF.

The gene calls are TRBV30 and TRBJ2-3; perhaps TRBD2 as D (5 bases). V lost 4 bases to trimming and J lost 0 bases, with 11 bases between them. The CDR3 runs 14 residues. Germline-derived CDR1 and CDR2 are GTSNPN and SVGIG (reference sequence). The CDR3, as DNA: TGTGCCTGGATACGGGGAATAAGCACAGATACGCAGTATTTT. Its protein is CAWIRGISTDTQYF.

The genes are TRBV5-3 and TRBJ1-2; maybe TRBD1 (6 bases). TRBV5-3 is sorted into the ORF group, with uncertain function. Trimming cost V 1 base and J 0 bases, with 19 bases left between them. The CDR3 length is 18 residues. Here the CDR3 reads CARSLTQGPLKANYGYTF. The CDR3 bases are TGTGCCAGAAGCTTGACCCAGGGGCCGTTAAAAGCTAACTATGGCTACACCTTC.

V usage is TRBV11-2 and J usage is TRBJ2-5; TRBD1 or TRBD2 may be the D gene (6 bases each). Germline V lookup: CDR1 SGHAT, CDR2 FQNNGV. The CDR3 totals 16 residues. Trimming removed 2 bases at V and 2 bases at J, with 15 bases between. CDR3 sequence reads: CASSLLGGGWQETQYF. In DNA, the CDR3 is TGTGCCAGCAGCTTATTAGGGGGAGGTTGGCAAGAGACCCAGTACTTC.

The chain is built from TRBV28 and TRBJ1-1; D gene uncertain. Trimming removed 6 bases from V and 10 bases from J, with 21 bases in between. Germline V lookup: CDR1 MDHEN, CDR2 SYDVKM. This CDR3 is built from 14 residues. For the CDR3, the DNA is TGTGCCAGCAGCCCCGACGTGGCCCCACGGATAGCTTTCTTT. This gives the protein CASSPDVAPRIAFF.